This TCR beta chain emerged from a study of neoadjuvant nivolumab and ipilimumab in lung cancer. Study-wide findings and caveats: Only a small number of samples underwent TCR sequencing.

The CDR3 runs to 16 residues. Germline V gene data show CDR1 as SGHNT and CDR2 as YENEEA. Germline trimming cut 5 bases from V and 6 bases from J; bases unmatched to any gene: 3. For this clone: What it binds is unknown.

Repertoires were generated with immunoSEQ multiplex PCR, while TCRdb's copy carries only in-frame clones and drops some. The sample includes around 20,000 clones, about 77% seen only once; the top ten take roughly 7.1%. V and J are TRBV11-3 and TRBJ2-2; 16 bases align to TRBD2. Material: tumor tissue, obtained after neoadjuvant nivolumab, alone or with ipilimumab, at or shortly before surgery. The source of this sequence is an adult with non-small cell lung cancer. CDR3 sequence reads: CASSPGTSGRAGELFF. As DNA, the CDR3 is TGTGCCAGCAGCCCGGGGACTAGCGGGAGGGCCGGGGAGCTGTTTTTT.